A selection of T cell receptor beta chains follows, all from one sample in a study of a mutant IDH1 vaccine in newly diagnosed glioma. No antigens are known for them. This table comes from immunoSEQ multiplex PCR, and its TCRdb copy is limited to in-frame clones, with some not included. The table records some 37,000 clones, approximately 78% of them present only once. Here the sequenced sample was PBMCs, taken from a glioma patient whose treatment included an IDH1 peptide vaccine. The receptor set was obtained from a man between 40 and 49 years old with glioma. Both conserved end residues are part of each CDR3. D genes are given only for firm matches. Clone size appears in some rows only: once, few, many, or a class for an expanded clone.

D gene,CDR3 length,J gene,V gene,clone size,CDR3 DNA,CDR3 protein
-,12,TRBJ1-2,TRBV6-1,-,TGTGCCAGCACATCGACAGGTTCCGGCTACACCTTC,CASTSTGSGYTF
-,12,TRBJ1-1,TRBV12-5,-,TGTGCTAGTGCCCGATTGAACACTGAAGCTTTCTTT,CASARLNTEAFF
-,16,TRBJ1-4,TRBV28,few,TGTGCCAGCAGTTTGGCCGGAGATGCAACTAATGAAAAACTGTTTTTT,CASSLAGDATNEKLFF
TRBD1,14,TRBJ1-5,TRBV5-4,-,TGTGCCAGCAGCAGGGGAATAGGGGGCCAGCCCCAGCATTTT,CASSRGIGGQPQHF
-,14,TRBJ2-2,TRBV5-1,few,TGCGCCAGTGAACAGAGCGCGAACACCGGGGAGCTGTTTTTT,CASEQSANTGELFF
-,12,TRBJ2-7,TRBV10-3,-,TGTGCCATCAGTGCTCTAGCCAACGAGCAGTACTTC,CAISALANEQYF
-,15,TRBJ1-3,TRBV14,-,TGTGCCAGCAGCCAAGTGAGGGGAACTGGAAACACCATATATTTT,CASSQVRGTGNTIYF
-,13,TRBJ2-2,TRBV6-6,-,TGTGCCAGCTCCGGGGGATCCACCGGGGAGCTGTTTTTT,CASSGGSTGELFF
-,12,TRBJ2-7,TRBV6-6,-,TGTGCCAGCAGTTCCCTAGCCTACGAGCAGTACTTC,CASSSLAYEQYF
-,13,TRBJ2-7,TRBV5-4,-,TGTGCCAGCAGCCCGGGGGTCTCCTACGAGCAGTACTTC,CASSPGVSYEQYF
-,13,TRBJ2-3,TRBV6-5,-,TGTGCCAGCAGTTACGATAGCACAGATACGCAGTATTTT,CASSYDSTDTQYF
-,16,TRBJ1-1,TRBV4-1,few,TGCGCCAGCAGCCAAGATGGCCTCCTCTTGAACACTGAAGCTTTCTTT,CASSQDGLLLNTEAFF
-,17,TRBJ2-6,TRBV7-9,-,TGTGCCAGCAGCTTAGCCGTGGGGTTGGCAGGGGCCAACGTCCTGACTTTC,CASSLAVGLAGANVLTF
-,15,TRBJ1-2,TRBV4-1,-,TGCGCCAGCAGCCGGGTGGGCAGACCCGACTATGGCTACACCTTC,CASSRVGRPDYGYTF
-,14,TRBJ1-2,TRBV18,-,TGTGCCAGCTCACAGGGTGAGGAGGGCTATGGCTACACCTTC,CASSQGEEGYGYTF
TRBD1,15,TRBJ2-7,TRBV5-1,-,TGCGCCAGCAGGCAGGGACAGGGGGCATACTACGAGCAGTACTTC,CASRQGQGAYYEQYF
-,11,TRBJ2-3,TRBV20-1,-,TGCAGTGCTAGAATATTGGATACGCAGTATTTT,CSARILDTQYF